This TCR beta chain comes out of a study of blood T cell repertoires in COVID-19. Those who participated ranged in age from about 18 to 89 years and resided in about two dozen US areas. Within 2 weeks before study entry, exposed participants met a COVID-19 case. V was pared by 3 bases and J by 4 bases, with 13 bases between. The germline gives CDR1 LNHDA, CDR2 SQIVND (reference sequence). The CDR3 totals 15 residues. Original processing notes: Researchers report that nucleated cell counts were estimated from reference gene primer amplification. Only in-frame clones appear in the TCRdb table, and some are missing; sequencing was by immunoSEQ multiplex PCR. D and trimming come from the DNA, and the V and J calls and clone size come from that table. The table lists approximately 340,000 clones, more than 85% of them singletons, with 0.8% to 0.9% in the top ten.

Sequencing was performed on PBMCs or T cells enriched from blood (not recorded which). The gene calls are TRBV19 and TRBJ2-1; possibly TRBD2 for D (5 bases). This receptor was taken from a woman between 40 and 50 years old who had been exposed to COVID-19. The CDR3: CASSISLALYNEQFF. The CDR3 nucleotides read TGTGCCAGTAGTATCAGCCTAGCCCTTTACAATGAGCAGTTCTTC.